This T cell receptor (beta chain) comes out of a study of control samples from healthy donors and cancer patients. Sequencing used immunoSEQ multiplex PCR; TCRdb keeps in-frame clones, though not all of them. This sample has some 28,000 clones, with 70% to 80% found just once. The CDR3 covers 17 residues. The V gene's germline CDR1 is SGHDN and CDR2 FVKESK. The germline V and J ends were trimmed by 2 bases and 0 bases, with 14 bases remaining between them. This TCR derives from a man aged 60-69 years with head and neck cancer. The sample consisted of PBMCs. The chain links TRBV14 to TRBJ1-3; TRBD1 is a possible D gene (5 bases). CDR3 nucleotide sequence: TGTGCCAGCAGCCAACAACCGGGACTCAGCTCTGGAAACACCATATATTTT. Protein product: CASSQQPGLSSGNTIYF.